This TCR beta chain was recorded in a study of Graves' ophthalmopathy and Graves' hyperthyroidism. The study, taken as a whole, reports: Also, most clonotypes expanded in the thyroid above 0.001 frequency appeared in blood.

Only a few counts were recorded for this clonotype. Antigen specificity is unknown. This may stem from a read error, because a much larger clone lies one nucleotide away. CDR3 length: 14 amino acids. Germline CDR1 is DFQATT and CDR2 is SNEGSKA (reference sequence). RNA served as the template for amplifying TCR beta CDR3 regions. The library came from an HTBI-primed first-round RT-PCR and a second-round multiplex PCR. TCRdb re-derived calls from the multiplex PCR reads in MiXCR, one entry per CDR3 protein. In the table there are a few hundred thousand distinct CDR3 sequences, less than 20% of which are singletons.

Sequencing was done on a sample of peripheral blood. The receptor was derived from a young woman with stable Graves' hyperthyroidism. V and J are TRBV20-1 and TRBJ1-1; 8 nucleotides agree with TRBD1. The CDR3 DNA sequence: TGCAGTGCTAGAGCAGGGGGCGGGAACACTGAAGCTTGCTTT. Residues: CSARAGGGNTEACF.